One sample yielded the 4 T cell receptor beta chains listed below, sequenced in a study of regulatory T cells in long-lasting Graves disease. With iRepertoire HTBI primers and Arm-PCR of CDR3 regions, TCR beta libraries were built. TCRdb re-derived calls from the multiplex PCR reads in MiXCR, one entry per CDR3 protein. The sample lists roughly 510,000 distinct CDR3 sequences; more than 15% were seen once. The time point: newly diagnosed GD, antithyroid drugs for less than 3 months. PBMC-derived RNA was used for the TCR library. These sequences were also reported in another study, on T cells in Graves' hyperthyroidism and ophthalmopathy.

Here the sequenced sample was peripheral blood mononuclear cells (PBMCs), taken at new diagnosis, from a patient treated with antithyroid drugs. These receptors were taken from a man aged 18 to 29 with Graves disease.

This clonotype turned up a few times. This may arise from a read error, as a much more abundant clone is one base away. The CDR3 region is CAWSGTEYQPQHF. The CDR3 nucleotides read TGTGCCTGGTCCGGGACAGAGTATCAGCCCCAGCATTTT. This sequence joins TRBV30 and TRBJ1-5; 7 nucleotides match TRBD1. Trimming at V came to 5 bases and at J to 5 bases, leaving 6 bases not matched to a gene. Looked up from germline, CDR1 is GTSNPN and CDR2 is SVGIG (reference sequence). The CDR3 is 13 residues long.

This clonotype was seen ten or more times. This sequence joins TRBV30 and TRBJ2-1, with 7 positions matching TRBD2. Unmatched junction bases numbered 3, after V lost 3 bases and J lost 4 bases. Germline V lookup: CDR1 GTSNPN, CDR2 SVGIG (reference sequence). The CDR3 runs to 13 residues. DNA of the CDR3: TGTGCCTGGAGAAGAGCGGGATACAATGAGCAGTTCTTC. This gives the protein CAWRRAGYNEQFF. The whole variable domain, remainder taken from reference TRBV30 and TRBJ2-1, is SQTIHQWPATLVQPVGSPLSLECTVEGTSNPNLYWYRQAAGRGLQLLFYSVGIGQISSEVPQNLSASRPQDRQFILSSKKLLLSDSGFYLCAWRRAGYNEQFFGPGTRLTVL.

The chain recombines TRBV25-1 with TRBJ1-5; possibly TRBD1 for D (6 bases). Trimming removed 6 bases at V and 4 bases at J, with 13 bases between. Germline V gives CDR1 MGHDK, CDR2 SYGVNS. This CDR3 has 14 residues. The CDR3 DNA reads TGTGCCAGCAGGCAGTCGGGGGCTAATCAGCCCCAGCATTTT. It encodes CASRQSGANQPQHF. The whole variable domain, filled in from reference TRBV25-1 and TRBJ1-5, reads EADIYQTPRYLVIGTGKKITLECSQTMGHDKMYWYQQDPGMELHLIHYSYGVNSTEKGDLSSESTVSRIRTEHFPLTLESARPSHTSQYLCASRQSGANQPQHFGDGTRLSIL.

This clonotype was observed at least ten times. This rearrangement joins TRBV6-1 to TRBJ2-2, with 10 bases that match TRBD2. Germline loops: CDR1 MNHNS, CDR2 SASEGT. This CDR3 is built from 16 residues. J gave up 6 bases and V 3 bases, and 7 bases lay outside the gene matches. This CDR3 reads CASSDLAGASAGELFF. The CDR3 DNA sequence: TGTGCCAGCAGTGACCTAGCGGGAGCCTCAGCCGGGGAGCTGTTTTTT.